This T cell receptor (beta chain) derives from a study of T-cell reconstitution after alpha-beta-depleted transplantation in children. General study points: Reportedly, only several hundred clones from non-depleted graft cells drove alpha-beta T-cell counts at about two months. At day 60, the high TCRbeta diversity found in some patients originated from recipient T cells and thymic progenitors that had survived. Once a year had passed after transplant, T-cell counts and diversity came mostly from newly produced T cells.

Of note for this clonotype: Its antigen is unidentified.

The authors prepared the TCRbeta library with unique molecular identifiers. MiXCR was run by TCRdb on the PCR reads, yielding one entry per CDR3 protein. Of about 100,000 distinct CDR3 sequences detected, around 5.9% appear once; the ten largest clones hold 5.5% to 7%. The sequence came from a female patient aged 2 to 10 who had a stem cell transplant for Fanconi anemia, so the T cells may come from the graft donor. Material: PBMCs, mostly from graft donor cells, obtained 60 days after TCRalphabeta/CD19-depleted stem cell transplant.

CDR3 protein: CAWSVRGLSSYEQYF. CDR3 coding DNA: TGTGCCTGGAGTGTACGGGGTCTCAGCTCCTACGAGCAGTACTTC. This rearrangement joins TRBV30 to TRBJ2-7, with D possibly TRBD2 on 5 matching bases. The ends were cut back, 0 bases at V and 0 bases at J, with 12 bases in the middle. The germline V gene has CDR1 GTSNPN and CDR2 SVGIG (reference sequence). The CDR3 extends over 15 amino acids. Filled out from reference TRBV30 and TRBJ2-7, the complete variable domain reads SQTIHQWPATLVQPVGSPLSLECTVEGTSNPNLYWYRQAAGRGLQLLFYSVGIGQISSEVPQNLSASRPQDRQFILSSKKLLLSDSGFYLCAWSVRGLSSYEQYFGPGTRLTVT.